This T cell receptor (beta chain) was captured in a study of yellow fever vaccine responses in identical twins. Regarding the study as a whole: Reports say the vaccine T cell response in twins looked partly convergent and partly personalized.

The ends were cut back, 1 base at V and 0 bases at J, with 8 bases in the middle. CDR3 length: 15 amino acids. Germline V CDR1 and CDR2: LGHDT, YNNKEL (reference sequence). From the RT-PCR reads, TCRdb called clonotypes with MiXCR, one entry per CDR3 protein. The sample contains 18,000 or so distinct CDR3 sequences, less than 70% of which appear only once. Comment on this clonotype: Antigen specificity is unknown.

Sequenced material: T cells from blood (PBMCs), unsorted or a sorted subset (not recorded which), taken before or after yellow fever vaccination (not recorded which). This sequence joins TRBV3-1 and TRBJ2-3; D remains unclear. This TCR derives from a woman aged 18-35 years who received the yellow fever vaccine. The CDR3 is CASSQGVVSTDTQYF. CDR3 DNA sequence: TGTGCCAGCAGCCAAGGCGTGGTAAGCACAGATACGCAGTATTTT.